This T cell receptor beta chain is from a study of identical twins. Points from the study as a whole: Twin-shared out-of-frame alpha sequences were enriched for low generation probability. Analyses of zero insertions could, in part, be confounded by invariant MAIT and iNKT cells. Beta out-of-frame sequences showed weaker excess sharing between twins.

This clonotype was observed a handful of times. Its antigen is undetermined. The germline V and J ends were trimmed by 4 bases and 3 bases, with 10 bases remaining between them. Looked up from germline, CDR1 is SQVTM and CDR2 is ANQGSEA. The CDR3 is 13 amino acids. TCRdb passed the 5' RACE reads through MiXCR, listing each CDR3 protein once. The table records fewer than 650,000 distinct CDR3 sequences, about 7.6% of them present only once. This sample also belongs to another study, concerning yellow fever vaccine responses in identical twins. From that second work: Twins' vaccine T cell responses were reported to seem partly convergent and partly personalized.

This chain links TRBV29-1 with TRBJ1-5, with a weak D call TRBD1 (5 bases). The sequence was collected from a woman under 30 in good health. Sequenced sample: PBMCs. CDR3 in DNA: TGCAGCGTTGGGGGCCCCCCCAATCAGCCCCAGCATTTT. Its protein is CSVGGPPNQPQHF.